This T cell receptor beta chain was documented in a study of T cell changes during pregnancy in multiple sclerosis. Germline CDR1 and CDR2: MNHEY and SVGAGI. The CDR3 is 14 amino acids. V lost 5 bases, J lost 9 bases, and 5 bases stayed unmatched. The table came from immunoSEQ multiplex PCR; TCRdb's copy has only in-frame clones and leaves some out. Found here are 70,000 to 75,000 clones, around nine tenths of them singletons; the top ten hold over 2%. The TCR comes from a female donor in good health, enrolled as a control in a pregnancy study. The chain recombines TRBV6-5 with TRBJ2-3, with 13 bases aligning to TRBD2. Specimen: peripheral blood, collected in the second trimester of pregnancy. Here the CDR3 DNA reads TGTGCCAGCAGTACCAGACTAGCGGGGGGCACGCAGTATTTT. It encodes CASSTRLAGGTQYF.